This T cell receptor beta chain was sequenced in a study of cytomegalovirus exposure and HLA in healthy donors. As for the study in general: Earlier, some 180 million T cells were analyzed, and approximately 110 million unique TCR beta sequences were found among them.

V lost 0 bases, J lost 4 bases, and 5 bases lay in between. This CDR3 is built from 12 residues. Germline values: CDR1 SGHRS, CDR2 YFSETQ. Each donor was healthy, and each was a bone marrow donor. In the PCR, 60 Vbeta and 13 Jbeta primers were used. Profiled with immunoSEQ multiplex PCR; TCRdb holds only in-frame clones, not every one. The sample has 130,000 to 150,000 clones; 79% are singletons. This receptor was taken from a woman aged 35 to 49 in good health and CMV-seropositive. The sequencing input was PBMCs. The chain recombines TRBV5-1 with TRBJ2-7, with D perhaps TRBD1 (5 bases). DNA for the CDR3: TGCGCCAGCAGCTTGGGACAGTACGAGCAGTACTTC. Its translation is CASSLGQYEQYF.